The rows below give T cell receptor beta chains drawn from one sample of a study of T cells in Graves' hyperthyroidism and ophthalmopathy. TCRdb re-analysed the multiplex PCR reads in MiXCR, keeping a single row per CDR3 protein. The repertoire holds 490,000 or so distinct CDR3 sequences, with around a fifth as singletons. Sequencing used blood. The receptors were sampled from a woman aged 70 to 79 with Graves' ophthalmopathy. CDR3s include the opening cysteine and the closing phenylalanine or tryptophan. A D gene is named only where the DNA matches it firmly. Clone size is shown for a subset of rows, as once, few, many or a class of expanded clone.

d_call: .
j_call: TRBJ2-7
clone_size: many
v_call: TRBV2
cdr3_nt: TGTGCCAGCCGAGGGGGTCCCGAGCAGTACTTC
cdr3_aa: CASRGGPEQYF

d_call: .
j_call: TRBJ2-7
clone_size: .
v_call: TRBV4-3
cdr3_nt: TGCGCCAGCAGCCAAAGTGGCAGCGCCGCCTCCTACGAGCAGTACTTC
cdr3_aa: CASSQSGSAASYEQYF

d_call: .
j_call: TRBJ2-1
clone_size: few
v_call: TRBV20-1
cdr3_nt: TGCAGTGCTACACAAGCCTACAATGAGCAGTTCTTC
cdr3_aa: CSATQAYNEQFF

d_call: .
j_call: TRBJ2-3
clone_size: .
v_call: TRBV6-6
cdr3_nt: TGTGCCAGCAGTTACAAAGTAGGGGGAGATACGCAGTATTTT
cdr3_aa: CASSYKVGGDTQYF

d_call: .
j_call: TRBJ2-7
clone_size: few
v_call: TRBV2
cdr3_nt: TGTGCCAGCAGTGAGACAGAGACTTACGAGCAGTACTTC
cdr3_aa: CASSETETYEQYF

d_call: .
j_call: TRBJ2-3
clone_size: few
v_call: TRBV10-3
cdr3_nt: TGTGCCATCAGCGGGACGGCAGGCCGGGTCACAGATACGCAGTATTTT
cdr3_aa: CAISGTAGRVTDTQYF

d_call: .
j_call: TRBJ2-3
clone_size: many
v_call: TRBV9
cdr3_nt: TGTGCCAGCAGCGTAGCTATCGGACGCAGCACAGATACGCAGTATTTT
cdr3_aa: CASSVAIGRSTDTQYF

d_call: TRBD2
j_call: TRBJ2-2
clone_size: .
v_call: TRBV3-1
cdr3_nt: TGTGCCAGCAGCCCTCGGACTAGCGGGAGGGGGCTCGCGAACACCGGGGAGCTGTTTTTT
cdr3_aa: CASSPRTSGRGLANTGELFF

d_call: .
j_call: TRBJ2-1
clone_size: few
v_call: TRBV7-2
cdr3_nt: TGTGCCAGCAGTGTGAGCAGGGAGTATGAGCAGTTCTTC
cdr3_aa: CASSVSREYEQFF

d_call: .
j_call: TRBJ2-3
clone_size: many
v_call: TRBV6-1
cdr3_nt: TGTGCCAGCAGGCAAACAGGGAATCGGGGCACAGATACGCAGTATTTT
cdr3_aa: CASRQTGNRGTDTQYF

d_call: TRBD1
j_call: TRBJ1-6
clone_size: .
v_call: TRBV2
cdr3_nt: TGTGCCAGCAGGGCGGGACAGTTAAATTCACCCCTCCACTTT
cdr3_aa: CASRAGQLNSPLHF

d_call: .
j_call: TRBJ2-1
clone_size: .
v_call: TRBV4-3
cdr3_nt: TGCGCCAGCAGCCTCCAGAGAGGGGCACGGTTCTTC
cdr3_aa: CASSLQRGARFF

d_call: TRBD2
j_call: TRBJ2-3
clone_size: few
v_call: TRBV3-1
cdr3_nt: TGTGCCAGCAGCCAAGATCTGGCGGGAGGGCCAGATACGCAGTATTTT
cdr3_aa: CASSQDLAGGPDTQYF

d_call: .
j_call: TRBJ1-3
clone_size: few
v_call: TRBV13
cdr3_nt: TGTGCCAGCAGCAAGGACAGTCACTCTGGAAACACCATATATTTT
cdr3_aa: CASSKDSHSGNTIYF

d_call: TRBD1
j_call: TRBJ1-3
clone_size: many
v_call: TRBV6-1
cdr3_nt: TGTGCCAGCAGACCGGGACAGGGGCACGGGCCCATATATTTT
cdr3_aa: CASRPGQGHGPIYF

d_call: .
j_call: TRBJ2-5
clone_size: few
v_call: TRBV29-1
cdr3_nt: TGCGGCGTGGGGGGACAGAGCCTCCAAAAGACCCAGTACTTC
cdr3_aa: CGVGGQSLQKTQYF

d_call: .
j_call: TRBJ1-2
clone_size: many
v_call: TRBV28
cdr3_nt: TGTGCCAGCAGTTTAAGGCTAGCTTGGGGGAATGGCTACACCTTC
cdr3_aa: CASSLRLAWGNGYTF

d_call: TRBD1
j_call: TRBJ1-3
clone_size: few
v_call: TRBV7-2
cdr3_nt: TGTGCCAGCAGCCGACAGGGGGGCGGAAACACCATATATTTT
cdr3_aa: CASSRQGGGNTIYF

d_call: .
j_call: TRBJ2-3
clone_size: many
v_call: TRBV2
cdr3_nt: TGTGCCAGCAGCCCGGAGTGGGAGGATACGCAGTATTTT
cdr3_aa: CASSPEWEDTQYF

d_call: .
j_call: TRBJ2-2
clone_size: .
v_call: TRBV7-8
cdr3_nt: TGTGCCAGCAGATGGGGCAGCGGGGAGCTGTTTTTT
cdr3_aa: CASRWGSGELFF

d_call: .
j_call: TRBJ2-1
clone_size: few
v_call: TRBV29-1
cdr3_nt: TGCAGCGTTTTCCCCGACGAAATAAATGAGCAGTTCTTC
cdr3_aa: CSVFPDEINEQFF

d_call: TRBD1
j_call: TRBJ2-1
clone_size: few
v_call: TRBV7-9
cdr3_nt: TGTGCCAGCAGCCCTCGGACAGGTAACTACAATGAGCAGTTCTTC
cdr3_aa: CASSPRTGNYNEQFF

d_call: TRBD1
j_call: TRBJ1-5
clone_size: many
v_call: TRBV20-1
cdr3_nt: TGCAGTGCACGGGACAGGGTGGATCAGCCCCAGCATTTT
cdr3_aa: CSARDRVDQPQHF

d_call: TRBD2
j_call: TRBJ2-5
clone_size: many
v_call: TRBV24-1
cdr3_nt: TGTGCCACCAGCTCCACTAGCGGGAGTGAGACCCAGTACTTC
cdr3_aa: CATSSTSGSETQYF

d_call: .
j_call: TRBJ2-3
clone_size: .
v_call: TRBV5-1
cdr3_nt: TGCACCAGCAGCCGGGAAGGGGGGAGCCCAGATACGCAGTATTTT
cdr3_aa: CTSSREGGSPDTQYF

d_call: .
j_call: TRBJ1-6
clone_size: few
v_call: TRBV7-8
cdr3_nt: TGTGCCAGCAGCTTAGACCGGGATTATAATTCACCCCTCCACTTT
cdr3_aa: CASSLDRDYNSPLHF

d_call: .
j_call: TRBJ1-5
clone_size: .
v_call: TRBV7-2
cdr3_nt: TGTGCCAGCAGCTTAATAGAAAATCAGCCCCAGCATTTT
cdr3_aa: CASSLIENQPQHF

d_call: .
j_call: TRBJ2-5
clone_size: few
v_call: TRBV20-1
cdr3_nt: TGCAGTGCTAGAGATGGGAGGACTGTCCAAGAGACCCAGTACTTC
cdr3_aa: CSARDGRTVQETQYF

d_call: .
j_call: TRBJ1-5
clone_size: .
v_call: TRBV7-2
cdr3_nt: TGTGCCAGCAGCTTACGGGGTGGCCGAGTTGTAAATCAGCCCCAGCATTTT
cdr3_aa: CASSLRGGRVVNQPQHF

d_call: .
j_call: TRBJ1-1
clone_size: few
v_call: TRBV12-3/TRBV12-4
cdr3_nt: TGTGCCAGCAGTTCCCAAGGGGGTGGGCAAACGGACACTGAAGCTTTCTTT
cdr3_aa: CASSSQGGGQTDTEAFF

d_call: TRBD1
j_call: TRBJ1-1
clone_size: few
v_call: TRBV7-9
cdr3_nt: TGTGCCAGCCCAGGGGGGGTCGCTGAAGCTTTCTTT
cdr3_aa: CASPGGVAEAFF

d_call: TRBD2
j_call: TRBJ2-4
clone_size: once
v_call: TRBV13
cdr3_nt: TGTGCCAGCAGCACGAGGACTAGCGGGAGGGCGAACATTCAGTACTTC
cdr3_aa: CASSTRTSGRANIQYF

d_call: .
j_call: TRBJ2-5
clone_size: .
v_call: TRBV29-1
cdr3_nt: TGCAGCGTTAGGGTTCCGAGGCGAGCCCAAGAGACCCAGTACTTC
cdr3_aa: CSVRVPRRAQETQYF

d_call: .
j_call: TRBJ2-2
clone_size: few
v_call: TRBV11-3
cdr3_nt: TGTGCCAGCAGCTTGGGGGGAAGCCGGTCCGGGGAGCTGTTTTTT
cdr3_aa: CASSLGGSRSGELFF

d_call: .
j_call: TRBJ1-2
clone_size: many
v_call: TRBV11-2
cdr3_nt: TGTGCCAGCAGTCCGAACAACTATGGCTACACCTTC
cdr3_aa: CASSPNNYGYTF

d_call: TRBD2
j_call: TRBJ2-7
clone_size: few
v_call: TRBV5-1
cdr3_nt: TGCGCCAGCAGCTGGGACTACCGCTACGAGCAGTACTTC
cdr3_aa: CASSWDYRYEQYF

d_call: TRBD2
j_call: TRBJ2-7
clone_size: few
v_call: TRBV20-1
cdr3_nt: TGCAGTGCTAGATCGACTAGCGGGGCCTACGAGCAGTACTTC
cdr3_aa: CSARSTSGAYEQYF

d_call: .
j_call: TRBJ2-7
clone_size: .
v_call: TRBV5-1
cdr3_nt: TGCGCCAGCAGCTTGGGGAGCAACTCCTACGAGCAGTACTTC
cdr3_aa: CASSLGSNSYEQYF

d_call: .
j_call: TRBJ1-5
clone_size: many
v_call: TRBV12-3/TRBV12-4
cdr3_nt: TGTGCCAGCAGCGGACGGCCAAGGCCCCAGCATTTT
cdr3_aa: CASSGRPRPQHF

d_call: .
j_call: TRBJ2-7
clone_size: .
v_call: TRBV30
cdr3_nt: TGTGCCTGGAGTAGTGGGTCAGGCTACGAGCAGTACTTC
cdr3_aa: CAWSSGSGYEQYF

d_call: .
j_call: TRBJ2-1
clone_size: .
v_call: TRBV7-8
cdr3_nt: TGTGCCAGCAGCTTAGGCTATGGTGGGCGTACCTACAATGAGCAGTTCTTC
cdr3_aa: CASSLGYGGRTYNEQFF

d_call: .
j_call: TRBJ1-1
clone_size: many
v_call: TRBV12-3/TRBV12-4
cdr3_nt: TGTGCCAGCACCCTTTTTAGAGATTTCACTGAAGCTTTCTTT
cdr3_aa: CASTLFRDFTEAFF

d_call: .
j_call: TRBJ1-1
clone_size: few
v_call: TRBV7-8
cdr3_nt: TGTGCCAGCAGCTTAGCGGGGGGCTACACTGAAGCTTTCTTT
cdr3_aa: CASSLAGGYTEAFF

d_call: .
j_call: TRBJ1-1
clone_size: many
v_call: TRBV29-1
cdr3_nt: TGCAGCGCCACGGTGGGGCTCTACACTGAAGCTTTCTTT
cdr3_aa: CSATVGLYTEAFF

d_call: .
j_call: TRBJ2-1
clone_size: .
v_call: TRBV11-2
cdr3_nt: TGTGCCAGCAGCAACAGGGGGGGAGACAATGAGCAGTTCTTC
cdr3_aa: CASSNRGGDNEQFF

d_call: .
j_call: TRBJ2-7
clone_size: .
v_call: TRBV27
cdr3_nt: TGTGCCAGCAGGCGGGGCAGGGGAGTAAACGAGCAGTACTTC
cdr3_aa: CASRRGRGVNEQYF

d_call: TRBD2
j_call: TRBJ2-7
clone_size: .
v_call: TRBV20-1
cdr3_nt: TGCAGTGCTAGAGATGAGCAGACTAGCAGGGCTACCTACGAGCAGTACTTC
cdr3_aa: CSARDEQTSRATYEQYF

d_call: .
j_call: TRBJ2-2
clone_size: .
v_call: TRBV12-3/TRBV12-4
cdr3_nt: TGTGCCAGCAATACAGAGGGCACCGGGGAGCTGTTTTTT
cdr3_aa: CASNTEGTGELFF

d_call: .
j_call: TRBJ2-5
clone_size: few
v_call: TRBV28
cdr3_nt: TGTGCCAGCACCACCAGGTGGCAAGAGACCCAGTACTTC
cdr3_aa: CASTTRWQETQYF

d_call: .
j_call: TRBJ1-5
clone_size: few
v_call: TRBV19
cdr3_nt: TGTGCCAGTAGTATTCCCGCGGGTAGGGGGGGACAGCCCCAGCATTTT
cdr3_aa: CASSIPAGRGGQPQHF

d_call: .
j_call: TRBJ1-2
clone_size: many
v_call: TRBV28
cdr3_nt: TGTGCCAGCAGATCGTATGGCTACACCTTC
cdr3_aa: CASRSYGYTF

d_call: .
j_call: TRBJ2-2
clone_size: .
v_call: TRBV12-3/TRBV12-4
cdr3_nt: TGTGCCAGCACCGTCACTAGCATTAACACCGGGGAGCTGTTTTTT
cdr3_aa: CASTVTSINTGELFF

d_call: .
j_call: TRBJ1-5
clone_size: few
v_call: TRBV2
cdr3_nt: TGTGCCAGCAGTGAGAGCAGGGGACGCAATCAGCCCCAGCATTTT
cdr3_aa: CASSESRGRNQPQHF

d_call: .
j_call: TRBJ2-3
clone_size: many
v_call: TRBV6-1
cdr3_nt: TGTGCCAGCAGTCTAGGGGGCGGGATCACAGATACGCAGTATTTT
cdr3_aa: CASSLGGGITDTQYF

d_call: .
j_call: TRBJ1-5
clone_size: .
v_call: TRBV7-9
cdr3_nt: TGTGCCAGCAGCCGGGACGGCCTTGAGCCCCAGCATTTT
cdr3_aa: CASSRDGLEPQHF

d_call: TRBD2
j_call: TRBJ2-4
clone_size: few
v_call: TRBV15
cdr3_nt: TGTGCCACCAGCAGAGGGGGGGGACAAAACATTCAGTACTTC
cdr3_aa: CATSRGGGQNIQYF

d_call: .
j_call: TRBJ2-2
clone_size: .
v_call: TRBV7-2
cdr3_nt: TGTGCCAGTTCCCGGGCGGGTATCACCGGGGAGCTGTTTTTT
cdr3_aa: CASSRAGITGELFF

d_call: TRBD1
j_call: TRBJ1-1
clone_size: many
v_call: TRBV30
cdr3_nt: TGTGCCTGGAGGGTAACAGGGGGCTTCACTGAAGCTTTCTTT
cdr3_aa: CAWRVTGGFTEAFF

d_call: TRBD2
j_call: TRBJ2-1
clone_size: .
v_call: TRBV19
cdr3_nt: TGTGCCAGTAGTATAGATTACTTAACCGGGACTAGCCTGCTTGAGCAGTTCTTC
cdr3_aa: CASSIDYLTGTSLLEQFF